This TCR beta chain was observed in a study of T cells after posttransplantation cyclophosphamide. Sampled 1 year posttransplant, controls received myeloablative marrow transplants, methotrexate and a calcineurin inhibitor. The protocol was immunoSEQ multiplex PCR, while the TCRdb copy is restricted to in-frame clones and leaves out a portion. In the table there are 15,000 to 20,000 clones, 75% to 90% of which are singletons. Regarding the study as a whole: Recipient CMV seropositivity and CMV reactivation strongly tracked TRB clonality. Later post-transplant blood repertoires were often dominated by donor CD8+ memory clones. Blood and skin or GI T cell repertoires showed limited TRB overlap.

Notes on this clone: Its antigen is not identified.

The CDR3 loop spans 15 amino acids. Germline V gives CDR1 SGHNT, CDR2 YYREEE (reference sequence). V was clipped by 4 bases and J by 2 bases; unmatched bases: 8. The sequencing used PBMCs, collected after allogeneic stem cell transplant with calcineurin inhibitor and methotrexate. The sequence derives from a female patient aged 18-30 years who received an allogeneic stem cell transplant from an unrelated donor, was CMV-positive, and had acute and chronic GVHD. Some T cells here may be from the graft donor. V and J are TRBV5-4 and TRBJ1-2, with TRBD1 matching 7 bases. The CDR3 DNA sequence: TGTGCCAGCAGCCCCGGTGTGGGACAGAACTATGGCTACACCTTC. Encoded protein: CASSPGVGQNYGYTF. Based on the CDR3 plus reference TRBV5-4 and TRBJ1-2, the full variable domain is ETGVTQSPTHLIKTRGQQVTLRCSSQSGHNTVSWYQQALGQGPQFIFQYYREEENGRGNFPPRFSGLQFPNYSSELNVNALELDDSALYLCASSPGVGQNYGYTFGSGTRLTVV.